This paragraph reports one T cell receptor beta chain. The data derive from a study of blood T cell repertoires in COVID-19. Study background: Samples taken during acute and convalescent COVID-19 were collected in the United States, Italy and Spain. Sample material is recorded as cDNA or gDNA derived from T cells, B-cell-depleted T cells, or PBMCs.

CDR3 length equals 14 residues. Germline lookup yields CDR1 SGHRS and CDR2 YFSETQ. Trimming took off 1 base at V and 5 bases at J, with 13 bases between the two ends. In the original analysis: Reference gene primer amplification gave estimated nucleated cell counts. Data came from immunoSEQ multiplex PCR; TCRdb stores just in-frame clones and leaves some out. V, J and clone size derive from that table, while D and trimming were established from the DNA sequence. The table shows about 290,000 clones, with 85% to 90% occurring only once. This receptor was obtained from a man in his forties with acute or convalescent COVID-19. The sequencing input was peripheral blood. This chain uses TRBV5-1 with TRBJ2-7, with D unclear. The CDR3 nucleotides are TGCGCCAGCAGCTTGTCACCAGGATGGAACGAGCAGTACTTC. Encoded protein: CASSLSPGWNEQYF.